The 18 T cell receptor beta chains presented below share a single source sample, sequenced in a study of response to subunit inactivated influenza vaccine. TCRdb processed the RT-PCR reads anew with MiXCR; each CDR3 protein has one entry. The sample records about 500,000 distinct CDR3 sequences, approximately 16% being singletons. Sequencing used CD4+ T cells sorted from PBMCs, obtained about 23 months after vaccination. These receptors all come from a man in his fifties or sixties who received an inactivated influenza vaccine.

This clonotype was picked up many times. The CDR3 reads CASSLAGLAGDGRGQYF. The CDR3 DNA reads TGTGCCAGCAGCTTAGCCGGACTAGCGGGGGACGGCCGTGGGCAGTATTTT. The V and J genes are TRBV7-2 and TRBJ2-3; TRBD2 matches at 13 bases. The CDR3 has 17 amino acids. Germline values: CDR1 SGHTA, CDR2 FQGNSA. Trimming at V came to 0 bases and at J to 11 bases, leaving 11 bases not matched to a gene.

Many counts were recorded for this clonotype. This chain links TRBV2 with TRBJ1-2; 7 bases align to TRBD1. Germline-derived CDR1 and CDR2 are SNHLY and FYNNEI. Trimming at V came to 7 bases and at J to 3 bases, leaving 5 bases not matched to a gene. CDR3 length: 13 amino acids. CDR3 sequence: CASTRQGDYGYTF. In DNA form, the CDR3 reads TGTGCCAGCACTAGACAGGGCGACTATGGCTACACCTTC.

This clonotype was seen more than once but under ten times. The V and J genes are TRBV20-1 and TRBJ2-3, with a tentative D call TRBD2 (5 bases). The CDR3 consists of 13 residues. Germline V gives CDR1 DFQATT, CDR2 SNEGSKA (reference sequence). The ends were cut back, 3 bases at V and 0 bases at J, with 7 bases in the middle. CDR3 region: CSASGMSTDTQYF. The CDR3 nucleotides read TGCAGTGCTAGCGGGATGAGCACAGATACGCAGTATTTT.

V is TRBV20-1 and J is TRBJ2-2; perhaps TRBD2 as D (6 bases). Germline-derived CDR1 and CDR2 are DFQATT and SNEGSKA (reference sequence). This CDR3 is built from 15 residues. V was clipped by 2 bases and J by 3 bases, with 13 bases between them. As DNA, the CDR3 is TGCAGTGCTAGACGTGCCGGGAGATACACCGGGGAGCTGTTTTTT. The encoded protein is CSARRAGRYTGELFF.

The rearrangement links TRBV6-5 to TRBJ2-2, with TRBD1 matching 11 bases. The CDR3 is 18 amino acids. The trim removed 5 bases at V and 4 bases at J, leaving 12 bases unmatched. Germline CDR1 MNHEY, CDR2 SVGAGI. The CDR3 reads CASSNPPGQGDGTGELFF. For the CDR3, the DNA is TGTGCCAGCAGTAACCCGCCGGGACAGGGGGACGGCACCGGGGAGCTGTTTTTT.

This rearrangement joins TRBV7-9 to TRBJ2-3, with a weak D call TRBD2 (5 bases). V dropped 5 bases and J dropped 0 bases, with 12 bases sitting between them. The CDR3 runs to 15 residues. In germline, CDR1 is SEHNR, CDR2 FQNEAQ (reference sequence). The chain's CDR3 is CASSPLQRSTDTQYF. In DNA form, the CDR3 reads TGTGCCAGCAGCCCCCTACAGCGGAGCACAGATACGCAGTATTTT.

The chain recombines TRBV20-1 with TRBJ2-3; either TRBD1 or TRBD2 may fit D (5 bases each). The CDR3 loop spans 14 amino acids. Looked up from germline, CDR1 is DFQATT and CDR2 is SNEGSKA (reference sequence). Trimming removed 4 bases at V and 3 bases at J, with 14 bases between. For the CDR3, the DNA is TGCAGTGCTAATCCAGGGAGTCGAACAGATACGCAGTATTTT. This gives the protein CSANPGSRTDTQYF.

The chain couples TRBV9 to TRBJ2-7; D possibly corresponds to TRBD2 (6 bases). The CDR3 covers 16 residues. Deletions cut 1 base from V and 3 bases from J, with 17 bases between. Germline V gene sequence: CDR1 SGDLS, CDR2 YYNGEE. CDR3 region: CASSVRDGRGIYEQYF. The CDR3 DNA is TGTGCCAGCAGCGTAAGGGACGGCCGGGGGATCTACGAGCAGTACTTC.

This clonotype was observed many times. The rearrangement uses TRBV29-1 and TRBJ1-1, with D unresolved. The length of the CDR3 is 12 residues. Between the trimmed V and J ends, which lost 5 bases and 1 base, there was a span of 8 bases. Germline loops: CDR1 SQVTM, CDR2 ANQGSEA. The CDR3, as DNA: TGCAGCGTTAGACACCCGAACACTGAAGCTTTCTTT. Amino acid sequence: CSVRHPNTEAFF. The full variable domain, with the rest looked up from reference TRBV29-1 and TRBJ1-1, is SAVISQKPSRDICQRGTSLTIQCQVDSQVTMMFWYRQQPGQSLTLIATANQGSEATYESGFVIDKFPISRPNLTFSTLTVSNMSPEDSSIYLCSVRHPNTEAFFGQGTRLTVV.

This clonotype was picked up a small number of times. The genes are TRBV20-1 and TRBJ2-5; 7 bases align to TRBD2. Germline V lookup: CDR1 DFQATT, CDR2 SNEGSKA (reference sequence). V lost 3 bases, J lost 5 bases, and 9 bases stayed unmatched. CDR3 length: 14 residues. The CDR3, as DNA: TGCAGTGCTAGTCGTTTAGGCGGGGGTGAGACCCAGTACTTC. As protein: CSASRLGGGETQYF.

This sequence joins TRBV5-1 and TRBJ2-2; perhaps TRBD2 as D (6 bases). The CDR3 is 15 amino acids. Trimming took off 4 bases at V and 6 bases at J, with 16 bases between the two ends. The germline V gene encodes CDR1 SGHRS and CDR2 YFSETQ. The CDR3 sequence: CASSHPDRRAGELFF. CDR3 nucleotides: TGCGCCAGCAGCCATCCGGATAGGAGGGCCGGGGAGCTGTTTTTT.

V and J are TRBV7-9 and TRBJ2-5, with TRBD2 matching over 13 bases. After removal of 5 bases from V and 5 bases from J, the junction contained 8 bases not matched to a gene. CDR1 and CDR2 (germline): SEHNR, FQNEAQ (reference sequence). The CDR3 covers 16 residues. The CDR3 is CASSLGLAGVGETQYF. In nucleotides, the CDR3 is TGTGCCAGCAGCCTCGGACTAGCGGGAGTAGGCGAGACCCAGTACTTC. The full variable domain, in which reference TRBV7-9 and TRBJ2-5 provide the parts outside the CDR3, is DTGVSQNPRHKITKRGQNVTFRCDPISEHNRLYWYRQTLGQGPEFLTYFQNEAQLEKSRLLSDRFSAERPKGSFSTLEIQRTEQGDSAMYLCASSLGLAGVGETQYFGPGTRLLVL.

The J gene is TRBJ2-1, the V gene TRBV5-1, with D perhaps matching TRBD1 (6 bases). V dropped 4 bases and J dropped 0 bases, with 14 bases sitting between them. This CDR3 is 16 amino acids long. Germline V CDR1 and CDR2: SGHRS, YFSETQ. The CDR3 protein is CASSGGQPTSYNEQFF. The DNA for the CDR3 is TGCGCCAGCAGCGGGGGACAACCGACCTCCTACAATGAGCAGTTCTTC.

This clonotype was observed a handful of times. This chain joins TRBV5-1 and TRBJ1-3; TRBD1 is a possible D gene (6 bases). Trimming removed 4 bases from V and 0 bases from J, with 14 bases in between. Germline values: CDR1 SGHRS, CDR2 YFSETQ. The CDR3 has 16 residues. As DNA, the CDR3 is TGCGCCAGCAGCGTCGGACAGCGCGGCTCTGGAAACACCATATATTTT. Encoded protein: CASSVGQRGSGNTIYF.

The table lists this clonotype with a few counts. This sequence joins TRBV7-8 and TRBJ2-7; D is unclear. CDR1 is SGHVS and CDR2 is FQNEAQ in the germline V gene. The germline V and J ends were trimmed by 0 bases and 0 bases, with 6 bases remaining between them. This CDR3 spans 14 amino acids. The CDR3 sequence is CASSLAEISYEQYF. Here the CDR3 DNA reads TGTGCCAGCAGCTTAGCGGAGATCTCCTACGAGCAGTACTTC.

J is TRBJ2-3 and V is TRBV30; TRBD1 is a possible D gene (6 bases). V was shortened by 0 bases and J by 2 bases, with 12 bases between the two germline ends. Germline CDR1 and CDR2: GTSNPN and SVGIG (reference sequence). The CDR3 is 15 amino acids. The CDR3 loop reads CAWSVGGSSTDTQYF. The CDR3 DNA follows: TGTGCCTGGAGTGTTGGGGGCAGTTCCACAGATACGCAGTATTTT.

The CDR3 protein is CASSPVGQGNNSPLHF. The CDR3 DNA reads TGTGCCAGCAGCCCGGTAGGGCAGGGGAATAATTCACCCCTCCACTTT. The V call is TRBV7-9, the J call TRBJ1-6; the D gene is possibly TRBD1 (6 bases). Trimming removed 5 bases from V and 5 bases from J, with 16 bases in between. Germline V lookup: CDR1 SEHNR, CDR2 FQNEAQ (reference sequence). The length of the CDR3 is 16 residues. The variable domain in full, with the rest retrieved from reference TRBV7-9 and TRBJ1-6, is DTGVSQNPRHKITKRGQNVTFRCDPISEHNRLYWYRQTLGQGPEFLTYFQNEAQLEKSRLLSDRFSAERPKGSFSTLEIQRTEQGDSAMYLCASSPVGQGNNSPLHFGNGTRLTVT.

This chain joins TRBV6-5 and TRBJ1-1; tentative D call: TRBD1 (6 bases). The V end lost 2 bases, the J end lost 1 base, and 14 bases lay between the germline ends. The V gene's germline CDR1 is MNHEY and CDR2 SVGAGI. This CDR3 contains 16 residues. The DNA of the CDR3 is TGTGCCAGCAGTTACCTACCTAGGGGGGCGAACACTGAAGCTTTCTTT. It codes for CASSYLPRGANTEAFF.